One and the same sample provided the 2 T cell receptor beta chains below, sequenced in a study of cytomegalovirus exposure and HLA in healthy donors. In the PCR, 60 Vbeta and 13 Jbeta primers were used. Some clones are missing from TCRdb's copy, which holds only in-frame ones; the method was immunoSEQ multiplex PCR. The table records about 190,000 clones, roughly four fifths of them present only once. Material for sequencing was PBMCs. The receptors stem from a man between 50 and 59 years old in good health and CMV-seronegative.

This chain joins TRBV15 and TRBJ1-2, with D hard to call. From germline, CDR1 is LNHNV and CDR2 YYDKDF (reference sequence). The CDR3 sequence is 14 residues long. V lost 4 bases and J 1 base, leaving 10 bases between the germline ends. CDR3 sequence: CATSISGFNYGYTF. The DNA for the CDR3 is TGTGCCACCAGCATTAGCGGATTTAACTATGGCTACACCTTC.

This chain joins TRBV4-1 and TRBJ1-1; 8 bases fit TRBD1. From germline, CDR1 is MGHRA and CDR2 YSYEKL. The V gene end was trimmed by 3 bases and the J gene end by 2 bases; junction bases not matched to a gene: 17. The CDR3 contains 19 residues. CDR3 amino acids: CASSHDGQGRKSGNTEAFF. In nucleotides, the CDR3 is TGCGCCAGCAGCCATGATGGACAGGGTAGAAAATCCGGTAACACTGAAGCTTTCTTT.